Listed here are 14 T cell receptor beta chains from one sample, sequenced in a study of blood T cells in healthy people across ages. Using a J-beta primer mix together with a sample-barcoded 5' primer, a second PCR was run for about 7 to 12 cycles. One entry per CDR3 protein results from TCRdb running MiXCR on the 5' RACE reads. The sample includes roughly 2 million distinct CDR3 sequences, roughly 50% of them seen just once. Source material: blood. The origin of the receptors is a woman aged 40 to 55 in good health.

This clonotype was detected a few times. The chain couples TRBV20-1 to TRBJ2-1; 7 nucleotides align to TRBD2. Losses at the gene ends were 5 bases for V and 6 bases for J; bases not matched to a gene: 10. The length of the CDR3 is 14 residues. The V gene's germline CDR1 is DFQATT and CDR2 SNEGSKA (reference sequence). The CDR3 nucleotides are TGCAGTGCTTTGACTAGCCGAGGATTCAATGAGCAGTTCTTC. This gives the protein CSALTSRGFNEQFF.

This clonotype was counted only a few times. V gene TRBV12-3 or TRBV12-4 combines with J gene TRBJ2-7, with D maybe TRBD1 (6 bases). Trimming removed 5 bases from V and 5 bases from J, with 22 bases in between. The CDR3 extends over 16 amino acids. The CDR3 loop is CASSPTSTTGINEQYF. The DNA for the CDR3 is TGTGCCAGCAGTCCGACCAGCACTACAGGGATCAACGAGCAGTACTTC.

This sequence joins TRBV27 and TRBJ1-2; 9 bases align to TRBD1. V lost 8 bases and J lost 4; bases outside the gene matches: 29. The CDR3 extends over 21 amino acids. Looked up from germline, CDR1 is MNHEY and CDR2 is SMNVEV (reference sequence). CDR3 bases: TGTGCCAGCGCCCCCTCCGGGACAGGGTCGTCTGCCACGCCCTTGGTCTATGGCTACACCTTC. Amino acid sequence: CASAPSGTGSSATPLVYGYTF.

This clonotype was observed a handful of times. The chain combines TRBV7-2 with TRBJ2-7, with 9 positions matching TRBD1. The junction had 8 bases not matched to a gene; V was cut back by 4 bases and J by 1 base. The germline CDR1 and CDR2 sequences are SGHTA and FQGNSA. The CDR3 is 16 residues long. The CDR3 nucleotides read TGTGCCAGCAGCTCCCGCCGGGACAGGGTATCCTACGAGCAGTACTTC. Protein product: CASSSRRDRVSYEQYF.

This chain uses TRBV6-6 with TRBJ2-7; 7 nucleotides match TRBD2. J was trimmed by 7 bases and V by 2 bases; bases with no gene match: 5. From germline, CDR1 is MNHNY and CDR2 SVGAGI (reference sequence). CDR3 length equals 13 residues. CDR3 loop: CASSYLVGGEQYF. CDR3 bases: TGTGCCAGCAGTTACCTAGTGGGGGGGGAGCAGTACTTC.

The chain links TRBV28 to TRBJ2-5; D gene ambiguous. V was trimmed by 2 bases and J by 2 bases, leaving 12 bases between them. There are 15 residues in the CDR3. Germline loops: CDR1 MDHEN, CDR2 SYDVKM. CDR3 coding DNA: TGTGCCAGCAGTTTAGGAACAAACCTACAAGAGACCCAGTACTTC. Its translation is CASSLGTNLQETQYF.

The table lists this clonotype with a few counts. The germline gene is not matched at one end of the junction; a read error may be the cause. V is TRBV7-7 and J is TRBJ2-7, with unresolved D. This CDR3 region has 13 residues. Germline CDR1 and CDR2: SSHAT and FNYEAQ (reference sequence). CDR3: CASSLNKNYEQYF. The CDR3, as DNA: TGTGCTAGCAGCTTAAACAAAAACTACGAGCAGTACTTC.

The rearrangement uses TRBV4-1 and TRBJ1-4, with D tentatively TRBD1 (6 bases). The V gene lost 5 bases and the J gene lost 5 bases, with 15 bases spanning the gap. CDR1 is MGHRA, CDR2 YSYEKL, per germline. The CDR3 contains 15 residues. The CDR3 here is CASSKGDTTNEKLFF. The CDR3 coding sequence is TGCGCCAGCAGCAAAGGGGACACTACGAATGAAAAACTGTTTTTT.

The CDR3 reads CASSEFRDSNQPQHF. The CDR3 DNA sequence: TGTGCCAGCAGTGAGTTCCGGGATAGCAATCAGCCCCAGCATTTT. The chain employs TRBV2 and TRBJ1-5; D ambiguous. CDR1 and CDR2 from the germline V gene are SNHLY and FYNNEI. The CDR3 spans 15 residues. Trimming took 3 bases from V and 0 from J, leaving 9 bases between them.

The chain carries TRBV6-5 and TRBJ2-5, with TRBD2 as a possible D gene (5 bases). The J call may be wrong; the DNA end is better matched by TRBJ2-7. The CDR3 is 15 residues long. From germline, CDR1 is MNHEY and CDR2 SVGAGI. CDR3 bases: TGTGCCAGCAACAACCGGAGGACTCCCCCAGGCGAGCAGTACTTC. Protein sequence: CASNNRRTPPGEQYF.

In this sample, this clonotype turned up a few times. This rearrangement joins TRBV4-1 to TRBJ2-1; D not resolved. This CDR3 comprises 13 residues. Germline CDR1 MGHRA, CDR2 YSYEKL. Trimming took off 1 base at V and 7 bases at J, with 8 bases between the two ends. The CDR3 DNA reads TGCGCCAGCAGCCAAGGGGCCTGGAATGAGCAGTTCTTC. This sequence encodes CASSQGAWNEQFF.

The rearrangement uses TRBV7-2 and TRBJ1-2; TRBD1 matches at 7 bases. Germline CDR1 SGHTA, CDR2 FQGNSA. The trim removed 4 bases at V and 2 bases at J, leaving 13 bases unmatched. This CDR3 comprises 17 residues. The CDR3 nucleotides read TGTGCCAGCAGCTCTATTATACCACAGGGGAGAAACTATGGCTACACCTTC. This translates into CASSSIIPQGRNYGYTF.

DNA for the CDR3: TGCAGTGGGGCGGGTAGGGGCGACTCCTACGAGCAGTACTTC. It encodes CSGAGRGDSYEQYF. The chain carries TRBV20-1 and TRBJ2-7; D is possibly TRBD1 or TRBD2 (5 bases each). Germline V gives CDR1 DFQATT, CDR2 SNEGSKA (reference sequence). The CDR3 runs to 14 residues. The germline V and J ends were trimmed by 7 bases and 0 bases, with 16 bases remaining between them.

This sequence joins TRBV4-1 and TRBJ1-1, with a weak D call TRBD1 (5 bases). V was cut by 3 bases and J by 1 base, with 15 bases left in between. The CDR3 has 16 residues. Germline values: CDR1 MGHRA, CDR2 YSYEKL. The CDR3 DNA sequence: TGCGCCAGCAGCCAGGATCTGAGGGGCAGGAACACTGAAGCTTTCTTT. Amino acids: CASSQDLRGRNTEAFF.